This T cell receptor beta chain came from a study of blood T cell repertoires in COVID-19. Study overall: Collection of acute and convalescent COVID-19 samples took place in the United States, Italy and Spain. PBMCs, B-cell-depleted T cells, or T cells were the source of the cDNA or gDNA that made up the material.

Study processing details: The authors estimated nucleated cell counts from reference gene primer amplification. Method: immunoSEQ multiplex PCR; TCRdb's copy keeps in-frame clones and lacks some. The V and J calls and clone size are taken from that table; D and trimming were inferred from the DNA. The data hold about 240,000 clones, with roughly 80% observed a single time. CDR1 LNHDA and CDR2 SQIVND come from the germline V gene (reference sequence). The V end was cut by 0 bases, the J end by 9 bases, with 8 bases between. The CDR3 totals 12 residues. V usage is TRBV19 and J usage is TRBJ2-5, with D tentatively TRBD2 (6 bases). Material for sequencing was peripheral blood. The receptor was derived from a woman at least 80 years old with acute or convalescent COVID-19. The CDR3 DNA follows: TGTGCCAGTAGTATAGATCAGCGGGCCCAGTACTTC. This gives the protein CASSIDQRAQYF.